The T cell receptor (beta chain) described here comes from a study of identical twins. As concerns this clonotype: Its antigen is currently unknown.

This CDR3 has 13 amino acids. The V and J ends lost 6 bases and 1 base, in that order; junction bases with no gene match: 6. CDR1 is DFQATT and CDR2 is SNEGSKA in the germline V gene (reference sequence). A universal primer site arose from template switching, and cDNA bore unique molecular identifiers. From the 5' RACE reads, TCRdb called clonotypes with MiXCR, one entry per CDR3 protein. Of approximately 550,000 distinct CDR3 sequences listed, about 20% are singletons. Overall study findings and caveats: There were fewer insertions in abundant cord blood beta clonotypes, but memory repertoires showed no such pattern. The analysis was cross-sectional rather than longitudinal within donors.

Another study also made use of these data, one on yellow fever vaccine responses in identical twins. From that study: Reported findings indicate that twins' vaccine T cell responses seemed partially convergent, partially personalized.

The chain joins TRBV20-1 to TRBJ2-7; 7 bases align to TRBD2. Sequencing input: CD4+ T cells sorted from blood. The receptor was derived from a young woman in good health. The CDR3 spells CSARAGKSYEQYF. In nucleotides, the CDR3 is TGCAGTGCCCGAGCGGGAAAGTCCTACGAGCAGTACTTC.